Presented here are 8 T cell receptor beta chains from one specimen sequenced in a study of response to subunit inactivated influenza vaccine. One entry per CDR3 protein results from TCRdb running MiXCR on the RT-PCR reads. The sample includes approximately 520,000 distinct CDR3 sequences, 15% to 20% of them seen just once. The specimen was CD4+ T cells sorted from PBMCs, collected approximately 25 months after vaccination. The receptors were sampled from a man aged 50-75 years who received an inactivated influenza vaccine.

Worth noting for this clonotype: The CDR3 does not end in the conserved phenylalanine or tryptophan, so this is likely a read error. The chain combines TRBV6-2 or TRBV6-3 with TRBJ2-1; D call uncertain. The germline V and J ends were trimmed by 3 bases and 7 bases, with 13 bases remaining between them. This CDR3 is 14 amino acids long. Per germline, CDR1 MNHEY and CDR2 SVGEGT. The CDR3 loop reads CASSYSLRKNEQFL. For the CDR3, the DNA is TGTGCCAGCAGTTATTCCTTACGTAAAAATGAGCAGTTCCTC.

The chain couples TRBV6-2 or TRBV6-3 to TRBJ1-4, with 8 bases identical to TRBD1. V lost 5 bases and J lost 0; bases outside the gene matches: 2. CDR3 size: 15 residues. CDR1 is MNHEY, CDR2 SVGEGT, per germline. In nucleotides, the CDR3 is TGTGCCAGCAGTGGGACAGGAACAACTAATGAAAAACTGTTTTTT. It encodes CASSGTGTTNEKLFF.

The chain is built from TRBV3-1 and TRBJ1-1, with D uncertain. The CDR3 is 15 residues long. V was shortened by 1 base and J by 1 base, with 10 bases between the two germline ends. CDR1 and CDR2 (germline): LGHDT, YNNKEL (reference sequence). CDR3 protein: CASSQGVRGNTEAFF. The DNA of the CDR3 is TGTGCCAGCAGCCAAGGTGTACGTGGGAACACTGAAGCTTTCTTT.

This clonotype has just a few counts. This chain joins TRBV29-1 and TRBJ2-1, with 15 bases aligning to TRBD2. The germline CDR1 and CDR2 sequences are SQVTM and ANQGSEA. The CDR3 loop spans 15 amino acids. Unmatched junction bases numbered 9, after V lost 8 bases and J lost 7 bases. CDR3 amino acids: CSSREGLAGGNEQFF. In DNA form, the CDR3 reads TGCAGCTCCCGGGAGGGACTAGCGGGAGGAAATGAGCAGTTCTTC.

This clonotype was found a few times. V is TRBV29-1 and J is TRBJ1-2; unclear D gene. This CDR3 has 12 amino acids. V was cut by 6 bases and J by 4 bases, with 12 bases left in between. Germline CDR1 SQVTM, CDR2 ANQGSEA. As DNA, the CDR3 is TGCAGCGTACGGACCCTAGTCTATGGCTACACCTTC. It encodes CSVRTLVYGYTF.

The chain is built from TRBV9 and TRBJ1-2; 8 bases line up with TRBD1. Germline V lookup: CDR1 SGDLS, CDR2 YYNGEE. V was pared by 1 base and J by 7 bases, with 3 bases of the junction left unmatched. The CDR3 extends over 13 amino acids. CDR3 sequence: CASSVSQGAGYTF. For the CDR3, the DNA is TGTGCCAGCAGCGTATCTCAGGGGGCTGGCTACACCTTC.

This chain uses TRBV20-1 with TRBJ1-4; TRBD1 is a possible D gene (6 bases). The CDR3 is made up of 18 amino acids. Germline V CDR1 and CDR2: DFQATT, SNEGSKA (reference sequence). V was clipped by 3 bases and J by 5 bases, with 25 bases between them. CDR3 in DNA: TGCAGTGCTAGCCCCTATAACACCCCCGGACAGAGAAATGAAAAACTGTTTTTT. Translating it yields CSASPYNTPGQRNEKLFF.

The rearrangement links TRBV20-1 to TRBJ2-6; weak D call: TRBD1 (6 bases). V was pared by 6 bases and J by 2 bases, with 14 bases between. Per the germline V gene, CDR1 is DFQATT and CDR2 is SNEGSKA (reference sequence). The CDR3 consists of 15 residues. In nucleotides, the CDR3 is TGCAGTGCAAAGCTCCCAGGGGCTGGGGCCAACGTCCTGACTTTC. As protein: CSAKLPGAGANVLTF.